The sequence of this TCR beta chain was determined in a study of shared clonotypes between healthy human individuals. Study summary: Donor composition was a couple of women and a few men, aged 18 to 49. CD4 naive cells filled three plates per donor, CD4 memory three, CD8 naive two and CD8 memory one.

Measured with immunoSEQ multiplex PCR; TCRdb has only the in-frame clones, and not every one. The table has about 870,000 clones, about 92% seen once. Only CD45RO-negative cells positively selected for CCR7 counted as naive CD8 cells, so terminally differentiated effector memory CD45RA+ cells were excluded. Germline CDR1 and CDR2: MDHEN and SYDVKM. Trimming left V 2 bases short and J 7 bases short, with 23 bases between. The CDR3 spans 17 residues. The chain combines TRBV28 with TRBJ1-1; a weak D match, TRBD1 (5 bases). Sequencing input: naive CD8+ T cells sorted from blood. This clonotype originated in a young man in good health. CDR3 nucleotide sequence: TGTGCCAGCAGTTTAGGGTATCTGGTCGTCGGGGCGGTTGAAGCTTTCTTT. Its protein is CASSLGYLVVGAVEAFF.